The source of this TCR beta chain is a study of molecular identifiers for immune sequencing clone quantification. Study-level points and caveats: Clonotypes surpassing 20 RNA copies contained over 98% of effector molecules, versus under 1% in naive cells. Same-barcode identical TCR molecules could make highly expanded clones look smaller than they are. Among about a million naive cells, spiked Jurkat TCR RNA from a single cell was reportedly detectable.

The authors sorted naive CD8 T cells as CD8+CD4-CCR7+CD45RA+. A single record per CDR3 protein comes from TCRdb applying MiXCR to the PCR reads. Of some 590,000 distinct CDR3 sequences in the sample, over 25% were seen once. The CDR3 sequence is 16 residues long. Germline V gene lookup returns CDR1 LGHNA and CDR2 YSLEER. A remark on this clonotype: The antigen remains undetermined. The junction differs from germline at one of its ends, possibly a read error.

The source of this sequence is a human donor in good health. Some libraries in this study had Jurkat cell RNA spiked in. V is TRBV4-3 and J is TRBJ2-1; possible D gene TRBD1, 7 bases. The sample taken for sequencing was naive CD8+ T cells from blood, with Jurkat cell RNA spiked in. As for subset: FACS-sorted CD8+CD4-CCR7+CD45RA+ naive T cells. The CDR3 loop is CDSRKDRAGTYNEQFF. In DNA, the CDR3 is TGCGACAGCAGAAAAGACAGGGCGGGGACCTACAATGAGCAGTTCTTC.